Sequencing of this TCR beta chain was carried out in a study of blood T cell repertoires in COVID-19. As handled by the study authors: Estimation of nucleated cell counts relied on the amplification of reference gene primers. Libraries were prepared by immunoSEQ multiplex PCR; TCRdb keeps only in-frame clonotypes and omits some of them. The V and J calls and clone size come from that table; D and trimming were worked out from the DNA. The data show under 150,000 clones, with around 86% seen just once and 2% to 2.5% held by the top ten. This CDR3 is 14 amino acids long. J lost 6 bases, V lost 3 bases, and 5 bases had no gene match. Germline CDR1 KGHSH, CDR2 LQKENI.

The clonotype originates from a middle-aged man with active COVID-19. The sequencing input was peripheral blood. The rearrangement links TRBV18 to TRBJ1-2; 9 nucleotides agree with TRBD1. CDR3 sequence reads: CASSPGTGMDGYTF. The CDR3, as DNA: TGTGCCAGCTCACCGGGGACAGGGATGGATGGCTACACCTTC.